A selection of T cell receptor beta chains follows, all from one sample in a study of cytomegalovirus exposure and HLA in healthy donors. Clones were sequenced by immunoSEQ multiplex PCR, and TCRdb holds only the in-frame ones, with some missing. Among about 150,000 clones, about 88% were seen once, and the ten largest hold about a fifth. The sample comprised PBMCs. All receptors derive from a man aged 18 to 29 in good health and CMV-seropositive. Each CDR3 is given with its conserved first and last residue. Each record gives: clone size, V gene, D gene, J gene, CDR3 DNA, CDR3 protein. D genes are given only for firm matches. A clone size is listed for some rows: how often the clone was seen (once, few, many), or a class if it is expanded.

abundance: -; v_gene: TRBV10-2; d_gene: TRBD2; j_gene: TRBJ2-2; CDR3nt: TGCGCCAGCAGGTTCAGCGGGAACGGGGAGCTGTTTTTT; CDR3aa: CASRFSGNGELFF
abundance: -; v_gene: TRBV6-1; d_gene: TRBD2; j_gene: TRBJ2-1; CDR3nt: TGTGCCAGCAGCTCTAGCGGCAGATACAATGAGCAGTTCTTC; CDR3aa: CASSSSGRYNEQFF
abundance: -; v_gene: TRBV2; d_gene: TRBD1; j_gene: TRBJ2-6; CDR3nt: TGTGCCAGCAGGAAGCGACACCTGCCGGGACAGGCTGTTACTGGGGCCAACGTCCTGACTTTC; CDR3aa: CASRKRHLPGQAVTGANVLTF
abundance: -; v_gene: TRBV5-6; d_gene: TRBD1; j_gene: TRBJ2-2; CDR3nt: TGTGCCAGCAGCCGGGACAGGGCGGCCGGGGAGCTGTTTTTT; CDR3aa: CASSRDRAAGELFF
abundance: -; v_gene: TRBV19; d_gene: TRBD1; j_gene: TRBJ1-5; CDR3nt: TGTGCCAGCAAGGATGACAGGGGCCGGCAGCCCCAGCATTTT; CDR3aa: CASKDDRGRQPQHF
abundance: once; v_gene: TRBV4-1; d_gene: TRBD1; j_gene: TRBJ1-2; CDR3nt: TGCGCCAGCAGCCAAACCCTGAACAGGGGGCGCGACTATGGCTACACCTTC; CDR3aa: CASSQTLNRGRDYGYTF
abundance: -; v_gene: TRBV9; d_gene: -; j_gene: TRBJ2-7; CDR3nt: TGTGCCAGCAGCGTAGGGGCCGGCTACGAGCAGTACTTC; CDR3aa: CASSVGAGYEQYF
abundance: few; v_gene: TRBV5-6; d_gene: -; j_gene: TRBJ2-7; CDR3nt: TGTGCCAGCAGCTTGGAAGTCCCCGAGGACTGGCGAATCTCCTACGAGCAGTACTTC; CDR3aa: CASSLEVPEDWRISYEQYF
abundance: -; v_gene: TRBV5-4; d_gene: -; j_gene: TRBJ2-7; CDR3nt: TGTGCCAGCAGCTTGGCGGAGACCGGGCGGGGGCCCTACGAGCAGTACTTC; CDR3aa: CASSLAETGRGPYEQYF
abundance: -; v_gene: TRBV11-2; d_gene: -; j_gene: TRBJ2-7; CDR3nt: TGTGCCAGCAGCGCCCAGAAGGGAGAAGGGTACGAGCAGTACTTC; CDR3aa: CASSAQKGEGYEQYF
abundance: -; v_gene: TRBV30; d_gene: -; j_gene: TRBJ2-7; CDR3nt: TGTGCCTGGACGGCGGATTACCGCTCCTACGAGCAGTACTTC; CDR3aa: CAWTADYRSYEQYF
abundance: few; v_gene: TRBV7-9; d_gene: TRBD1; j_gene: TRBJ1-2; CDR3nt: TGTGCCAGCAGCGCGATCGAGGGCAGGGGGCCAAACTATGGCTACACCTTC; CDR3aa: CASSAIEGRGPNYGYTF
abundance: -; v_gene: TRBV2; d_gene: -; j_gene: TRBJ1-2; CDR3nt: TGTGCCAGCAGTGGGGGGCAGGGCGGCTATGGCTACACCTTC; CDR3aa: CASSGGQGGYGYTF
abundance: -; v_gene: TRBV5-1; d_gene: TRBD1; j_gene: TRBJ1-3; CDR3nt: TGCGCCAGCAGCTTCGACAGGGGAAATGGAAACACCATATATTTT; CDR3aa: CASSFDRGNGNTIYF
abundance: -; v_gene: TRBV4-3; d_gene: -; j_gene: TRBJ1-4; CDR3nt: TGCGCCAGCACAAGGGCGCAGGTATCGGGGAATGAAAAACTGTTTTTT; CDR3aa: CASTRAQVSGNEKLFF
abundance: -; v_gene: TRBV4-3; d_gene: TRBD1; j_gene: TRBJ1-1; CDR3nt: TGCGCCAGCAGCCAGGTGGGACAGACTGAAGCTTTCTTT; CDR3aa: CASSQVGQTEAFF
abundance: few; v_gene: TRBV7-2; d_gene: TRBD2; j_gene: TRBJ2-3; CDR3nt: TGTGCCAGCAGCCTCCGACTAGCGGGAGGGCCGGATACGCAGTATTTT; CDR3aa: CASSLRLAGGPDTQYF